Listed here are 18 T cell receptor beta chains from one sample, sequenced in a study of blood T cell repertoires in COVID-19. The assay was immunoSEQ multiplex PCR, and TCRdb's table has in-frame clones only and misses some. This table has about 260,000 clones, about four fifths appearing once. Sequencing was performed on peripheral blood. The receptors were gathered from a woman in her thirties or forties who had recovered from COVID-19.

This chain uses TRBV7-5 with TRBJ2-2; TRBD1 is the table's D call and was not checked against the DNA. TRBV7-5 is an annotated pseudogene. The CDR3 sequence is 15 residues long. This chain's CDR3 is CARSFRDRNTGELFF. CDR3 DNA: TGTGCCAGAAGCTTCCGGGACAGGAACACCGGGGAGCTGTTTTTT.

This chain uses TRBV7-9 with TRBJ1-5; 8 nucleotides agree with TRBD1. Germline V CDR1 and CDR2: SEHNR, FQNEAQ (reference sequence). V was pared by 1 base and J by 4 bases, with 3 bases of the junction left unmatched. The CDR3 runs to 15 residues. The CDR3 region has the DNA TGTGCCAGCAGCTTAGGGACAGGGAAAAATCAGCCCCAGCATTTT. Its protein product is CASSLGTGKNQPQHF.

The J gene is TRBJ1-4, the V gene TRBV6-4; the D is unclear. Germline CDR1 and CDR2: MRHNA and SNTAGT. There are 15 residues in the CDR3. Deletions cut 4 bases from V and 0 bases from J, with 9 bases between. The CDR3 loop reads CASSAFFATNEKLFF. The CDR3 bases are TGTGCCAGCAGTGCCTTCTTCGCAACTAATGAAAAACTGTTTTTT.

This sequence joins TRBV19 and TRBJ1-1; TRBD1 is a possible D gene (5 bases). The V end was cut by 7 bases, the J end by 3 bases, with 18 bases between. The CDR3 totals 15 residues. Germline CDR1 LNHDA, CDR2 SQIVND (reference sequence). For the CDR3, the DNA is TGTGCCAGTACCCCAAGGAGGGGCCTTGACACTGAAGCTTTCTTT. Translating it yields CASTPRRGLDTEAFF.

CDR3 in amino acids: CASNTIARTETLYGYTF. The CDR3 DNA reads TGTGCCAGCAATACCATTGCCCGGACAGAAACCCTCTATGGCTACACCTTC. The V and J genes are TRBV5-4 and TRBJ1-2; a possible D gene is TRBD1 (6 bases). Trimming took off 6 bases at V and 4 bases at J, with 25 bases between the two ends. This CDR3 has 17 residues. Germline CDR1 SGHNT, CDR2 YYREEE (reference sequence).

Written as DNA, the CDR3 is TGTGCCAGCAGCCAAGACCGCCGGGGTACGATTAATGAAAAACTGTTTTTT. It yields the protein CASSQDRRGTINEKLFF. The rearrangement links TRBV4-2 to TRBJ1-4; no reliable D call. This CDR3 spans 17 amino acids. Germline CDR1 LGHNA, CDR2 YNFKEQ. V lost 0 bases and J lost 4, with 15 bases in between.

CDR3 sequence (DNA): TGTGCCAGCAGTTTATTCCCGCCGGGGGGGTCATTTGATACGCAGTATTTT. It specifies CASSLFPPGGSFDTQYF. The chain combines TRBV27 with TRBJ2-3, with 8 bases that match TRBD2. V was clipped by 1 base and J by 6 bases; unmatched bases: 12. In germline, CDR1 is MNHEY, CDR2 SMNVEV (reference sequence). The length of the CDR3 is 17 residues.

This rearrangement joins TRBV7-2 to TRBJ1-1; D unclear. V was cut by 5 bases and J by 5 bases, with 12 bases left in between. The germline CDR1 and CDR2 sequences are SGHTA and FQGNSA. There are 13 residues in the CDR3. The CDR3 region has the DNA TGTGCCAGCAGCATGACGGTCAGGACTGAAGCTTTCTTT. Protein: CASSMTVRTEAFF.

This chain links TRBV11-1 with TRBJ2-7; 14 bases line up with TRBD2. The CDR3 runs to 14 residues. Germline lookup yields CDR1 SGHAT and CDR2 FQDESV (reference sequence). V trimming: 5 bases; J trimming: 4 bases; junction bases outside the gene matches: 1. Written as DNA, the CDR3 is TGTGCCAGCAGCCGGACTAGCGGGAGGTACGAGCAGTACTTC. Protein sequence: CASSRTSGRYEQYF.

This sequence joins TRBV2 and TRBJ2-5; 11 bases line up with TRBD2. The germline V gene has CDR1 SNHLY and CDR2 FYNNEI. V gave up 4 bases and J gave up 5 bases; unmatched junction bases: 3. This CDR3 has 14 amino acids. The CDR3 is CASSVSGGAETQYF. The CDR3 DNA reads TGTGCCAGCAGTGTTAGCGGGGGGGCGGAGACCCAGTACTTC. The whole variable domain, remainder taken from reference TRBV2 and TRBJ2-5, is EPEVTQTPSHQVTQMGQEVILRCVPISNHLYFYWYRQILGQKVEFLVSFYNNEISEKSEIFDDQFSVERPDGSNFTLKIRSTKLEDSAMYFCASSVSGGAETQYFGPGTRLLVL.

The CDR3 loop is CAWKSGDYSNQPQHF. Written as DNA, the CDR3 is TGTGCCTGGAAGTCAGGCGATTATAGCAATCAGCCCCAGCATTTT. V is TRBV30 and J is TRBJ1-5; D is undetermined. Per the germline V gene, CDR1 is GTSNPN and CDR2 is SVGIG (reference sequence). Trimming cost V 4 bases and J 0 bases, with 13 bases left between them. The CDR3 totals 15 residues.

This rearrangement joins TRBV2 to TRBJ2-3; TRBD1 might be the D (5 bases). Germline V gene sequence: CDR1 SNHLY, CDR2 FYNNEI. The CDR3 contains 13 residues. Trimming stripped 5 bases from V and 2 bases from J, with 8 bases between. The CDR3 loop is CASSTGYTDTQYF. CDR3 nucleotides: TGTGCCAGCAGTACAGGATACACAGATACGCAGTATTTT.

This chain joins TRBV6-5 and TRBJ2-7, with 8 nucleotides matching TRBD1. There are 14 residues in the CDR3. V was pared by 2 bases and J by 6 bases, with 6 bases of the junction left unmatched. Germline CDR1 reads MNHEY; CDR2 reads SVGAGI. The CDR3 region is CASSYRTGTGEQYF. DNA for the CDR3: TGTGCCAGCAGTTACCGGACAGGGACAGGCGAGCAGTACTTC.

CDR3 sequence: CASSRSWASGQETQYF. The DNA of the CDR3 is TGTGCCAGCAGCCGTTCTTGGGCTAGCGGACAAGAGACCCAGTACTTC. V usage is TRBV13 and J usage is TRBJ2-5, with 7 bases aligning to TRBD2. Germline loops: CDR1 PRHDT, CDR2 FYEKMQ (reference sequence). The CDR3 has 16 amino acids. The V gene end was trimmed by 5 bases and the J gene end by 2 bases; junction bases not matched to a gene: 11. Variable domain in full (rest from reference TRBV13 and TRBJ2-5): AAGVIQSPRHLIKEKRETATLKCYPIPRHDTVYWYQQGPGQDPQFLISFYEKMQSDKGSIPDRFSAQQFSDYHSELNMSSLELGDSALYFCASSRSWASGQETQYFGPGTRLLVL.

This clone showed up just once. The rearrangement uses TRBV12-3 or TRBV12-4 and TRBJ2-1, with 8 bases matching TRBD2. V was pared by 10 bases and J by 4 bases, with 6 bases of the junction left unmatched. CDR3 length: 13 residues. Here the CDR3 reads CATAGTRYNEQFF. The CDR3 bases are TGTGCCACCGCCGGGACTAGATACAATGAGCAGTTCTTC.

This sequence joins TRBV6-6 and TRBJ2-3; D gene unclear. Trimming removed 6 bases at V and 7 bases at J, with 8 bases between. Germline values: CDR1 MNHNY, CDR2 SVGAGI (reference sequence). CDR3 length equals 11 residues. The CDR3 loop is CASSLLHTQYF. In DNA form, the CDR3 reads TGTGCCAGCAGCCTACTCCATACGCAGTATTTT.

V is TRBV10-3 and J is TRBJ2-3; the D is unclear. V was cut by 5 bases and J by 0 bases, with 18 bases left in between. The germline V gene encodes CDR1 ENHRY and CDR2 SYGVKD. This CDR3 spans 17 amino acids. CDR3 loop: CAISSPLRESSTDTQYF. CDR3 in DNA: TGTGCCATCAGTTCCCCCCTCCGAGAGAGCAGCACAGATACGCAGTATTTT.

As regards this clone: Additional DNA sequences in this sample encode the identical CDR3. V usage is TRBV28 and J usage is TRBJ1-4; maybe TRBD1 (6 bases). There are 15 residues in the CDR3. Germline V gives CDR1 MDHEN, CDR2 SYDVKM. Trimming shortened V by 3 bases and J by 2 bases, and 10 bases separated the two germline ends. The CDR3 here is CASSLGGGTNEKLFF. The CDR3 DNA reads as TGTGCCAGCAGTTTGGGTGGGGGCACTAATGAAAAACTGTTTTTT. Supplemented by reference TRBV28 and TRBJ1-4, the full variable domain reads DVKVTQSSRYLVKRTGEKVFLECVQDMDHENMFWYRQDPGLGLRLIYFSYDVKMKEKGDIPEGYSVSREKKERFSLILESASTNQTSMYLCASSLGGGTNEKLFFGSGTQLSVL.